The clone carrying this T cell receptor beta chain has more than one count but fewer than ten. Its specificity is unknown. A sample-barcoded 5' primer and a J-beta primer mix were used in a second PCR of roughly 7 to 11 cycles. TCRdb reanalysed the 5' RACE reads using MiXCR and keeps one entry per CDR3 protein. The sample gives about 730,000 distinct CDR3 sequences, roughly 47% of which show up once; about 20% is in the top ten. The germline CDR1 and CDR2 sequences are LNHDA and SQIVND (reference sequence). This CDR3 has 15 residues. The V gene end was trimmed by 5 bases and the J gene end by 2 bases; junction bases not matched to a gene: 7. Isolation of PBMCs gave at least 6.5 million cells per sample. The record originates from a study of blood T cells in healthy people across ages. Study summary: Template switching picked up about one barcoded beta molecule for each two T cells. Whole-study findings and limits: In older individuals, TCR beta diversity per million T cells was lower, falling roughly linearly with age. Long-lived donors carried more naive CD4+ cells and greater diversity than aged donors.

The source material was blood. The TCR sequence derives from a woman in her sixties in good health. The chain links TRBV19 to TRBJ2-3; 7 positions agree with TRBD2. The CDR3 DNA is TGTGCCAGTAGTCCCATTGCGGGGGACACAGATACGCAGTATTTT. Encoded protein: CASSPIAGDTDTQYF.